Shown below are 17 T cell receptor beta chains from a single sample sequenced in a study of shared clonotypes between healthy human individuals (TCRdb year 2020). Receptor libraries were prepared by the immunoSEQ multiplex PCR assay. TCRdb's version of the immuneACCESS table is confined to in-frame rearrangements and falls short of the full clone set. An unresolved V gene accounts for under half of the shortfall where checked; the remainder is of unknown origin. The sample profile shows over 1.4 million clones; approximately 97% of them were found once. The biggest ten clones account for approximately 1% of the sample. What was sequenced was naive CD4+ T cells sorted from blood. The meaning of the sample's cell subset or site label: CD45RA+ positively selected. Receptors were obtained from a man younger than 45 in good health.

The chain joins TRBV2 to TRBJ2-7; 8 bases line up with TRBD2. The V and J ends lost 7 bases and 2 bases, in that order; junction bases with no gene match: 10. Germline-derived CDR1 and CDR2 are SNHLY and FYNNEI. This CDR3 has 15 amino acids. The CDR3 sequence is CASTGSSGSTYEQYF. The CDR3 bases are TGTGCCAGCACCGGGTCAAGCGGGAGTACCTACGAGCAGTACTTC.

This rearrangement joins TRBV18 to TRBJ2-7; 7 bases map to TRBD2. Losses at the gene ends were 2 bases for V and 5 bases for J; bases not matched to a gene: 9. The CDR3 contains 15 residues. The germline V gene has CDR1 KGHSH and CDR2 LQKENI. The CDR3, as DNA: TGTGCCAGCTCACCATTACTAGCGAACGGTCACGAGCAGTACTTC. It specifies CASSPLLANGHEQYF.

This chain uses TRBV5-1 with TRBJ1-4; TRBD1 agrees at 7 bases. Germline-derived CDR1 and CDR2 are SGHRS and YFSETQ. The CDR3 has 15 amino acids. V shed 4 bases, J shed 3 bases, and the junction held 6 bases outside the gene matches. The CDR3 loop reads CASSPLTGPNEKLFF. The CDR3 DNA sequence: TGCGCCAGCAGCCCCTTGACAGGGCCTAATGAAAAACTGTTTTTT.

The V and J genes are TRBV5-8 and TRBJ2-2; D may be TRBD1 (6 bases). V lost 5 bases, J lost 5 bases, and 25 bases lay in between. The germline CDR1 and CDR2 sequences are SGHTS and YDEGEE. This CDR3 contains 18 residues. CDR3 sequence (DNA): TGTGCCAGCAGTTTACCGGGACAACACGACTATTCTACCGGGGAGCTGTTTTTT. Translation gives CASSLPGQHDYSTGELFF.

The chain joins TRBV9 to TRBJ2-7; the match to TRBD2 covers 7 bases. The V and J ends lost 4 bases and 1 base, in that order; junction bases with no gene match: 8. CDR1 is SGDLS, CDR2 YYNGEE, per germline. CDR3 length equals 15 residues. The CDR3 reads CASSPGGSGSYEQYF. DNA of the CDR3: TGTGCCAGCAGCCCCGGGGGTAGCGGGTCCTACGAGCAGTACTTC. Complete variable domain (other parts from reference TRBV9 and TRBJ2-7): DSGVTQTPKHLITATGQRVTLRCSPRSGDLSVYWYQQSLDQGLQFLIQYYNGEERAKGNILERFSAQQFPDLHSELNLSSLELGDSALYFCASSPGGSGSYEQYFGPGTRLTVT.

The V gene is TRBV10-1, the J gene TRBJ2-5; TRBD1 matches 8 bases. The CDR3 runs 14 residues. The ends lost 5 bases at V and 4 bases at J; junction bases unmatched: 6. The germline V gene has CDR1 WNHNN and CDR2 SYGVQD (reference sequence). The CDR3 loop is CASSTGGKAETQYF. In DNA form, the CDR3 reads TGCGCCAGCAGTACAGGGGGTAAAGCAGAGACCCAGTACTTC.

This chain joins TRBV9 and TRBJ2-1; 8 bases fit TRBD1. In germline, CDR1 is SGDLS, CDR2 YYNGEE. V shed 4 bases and J 4 bases; nucleotides not matched to a gene: 7. The CDR3 has 15 amino acids. The CDR3 spells CASSRGDRSYNEQFF. The CDR3 bases are TGTGCCAGCAGCCGAGGGGACAGGTCATACAATGAGCAGTTCTTC.

The chain combines TRBV19 with TRBJ2-7; the D gene is possibly TRBD1 (6 bases). The V end lost 5 bases, the J end lost 7 bases, and 12 bases lay between the germline ends. The germline V gene has CDR1 LNHDA and CDR2 SQIVND (reference sequence). The CDR3 sequence is 12 residues long. As DNA, the CDR3 is TGTGCCAGTAGTTCGTACAGGGAAGAGCAGTACTTC. Protein: CASSSYREEQYF. The whole variable domain, remainder taken from reference TRBV19 and TRBJ2-7, is DGGITQSPKYLFRKEGQNVTLSCEQNLNHDAMYWYRQDPGQGLRLIYYSQIVNDFQKGDIAEGYSVSREKKESFPLTVTSAQKNPTAFYLCASSSYREEQYFGPGTRLTVT.

V is TRBV10-3 and J is TRBJ2-3, with D tentatively TRBD2 (6 bases). V dropped 9 bases and J dropped 3 bases, with 16 bases sitting between them. The CDR3 spans 14 residues. From germline, CDR1 is ENHRY and CDR2 SYGVKD. The DNA of the CDR3 is TGTGCCATTAACCGGGACTGGGGGACAGATACGCAGTATTTT. It is translated as CAINRDWGTDTQYF.

The chain recombines TRBV5-1 with TRBJ2-7; TRBD1 agrees at 8 bases. The CDR3 covers 15 residues. The germline V gene encodes CDR1 SGHRS and CDR2 YFSETQ. Trimming cost V 4 bases and J 0 bases; bases outside gene matches: 6. The CDR3 DNA reads TGCGCCAGCAGCGAGGCAGGGGGCGCCTCCTACGAGCAGTACTTC. This sequence encodes CASSEAGGASYEQYF.

In its sample, this clone was seen once. V is TRBV18 and J is TRBJ2-1; 13 nucleotides agree with TRBD2. Germline CDR1 and CDR2: KGHSH and LQKENI. The length of the CDR3 is 21 residues. Trimming took 1 base from V and 2 from J; bases not matched to a gene: 14. Written as DNA, the CDR3 is TGTGCCAGCTCACCACGCGGGAGGACTAGCGGGAGATTTACGCCCTACAATGAGCAGTTCTTC. The encoded protein is CASSPRGRTSGRFTPYNEQFF.

This clone was counted only a few times. The chain joins TRBV19 to TRBJ1-2; no definite D call. Deletions cut 10 bases from V and 8 bases from J, with 14 bases between. The CDR3 covers 11 residues. Germline lookup yields CDR1 LNHDA and CDR2 SQIVND (reference sequence). CDR3 residues: CATRLSGGYTF. The CDR3 bases are TGTGCCACGAGACTATCCGGGGGCTACACCTTC.

V gene TRBV7-2 combines with J gene TRBJ1-1; D remains ambiguous. Trimming shortened V by 4 bases and J by 5 bases, and 8 bases separated the two germline ends. The CDR3 sequence is 12 residues long. Germline V lookup: CDR1 SGHTA, CDR2 FQGNSA. Here the CDR3 reads CASSSVTTEAFF. CDR3 DNA sequence: TGTGCCAGCAGCTCCGTGACGACTGAAGCTTTCTTT.

The chain recombines TRBV6-5 with TRBJ2-3; 9 bases fit TRBD2. Germline V gives CDR1 MNHEY, CDR2 SVGAGI. This CDR3 has 15 amino acids. V dropped 6 bases and J dropped 3; count of bases not matched to a gene: 7. CDR3 nucleotide sequence: TGTGCCAGCAGGGGTCCTAGCGGGAAGACAGATACGCAGTATTTT. The encoded protein is CASRGPSGKTDTQYF.

In the case of this clone: This sample also contains other DNA sequences that code for the same CDR3. CDR3 region: CASSLGQQETQYF. CDR3 DNA: TGCGCCAGCAGCCTGGGACAGCAAGAGACCCAGTACTTC. The V call is TRBV4-1, the J call TRBJ2-5; 7 bases line up with TRBD1. Germline-derived CDR1 and CDR2 are MGHRA and YSYEKL. This CDR3 comprises 13 residues. V shed 4 bases, J shed 2 bases, and the junction held 1 base outside the gene matches.

This chain links TRBV10-3 with TRBJ1-4; D is uncertain. Germline CDR1 is ENHRY and CDR2 is SYGVKD. Trimming stripped 4 bases from V and 8 bases from J, with 8 bases between. The CDR3 has 12 residues. The CDR3 loop is CAISGAGEKLFF. The CDR3 DNA follows: TGTGCCATCAGTGGGGCGGGGGAAAAACTGTTTTTT.

V gene TRBV11-2 combines with J gene TRBJ1-2; D ambiguous. V lost 0 bases to trimming and J lost 4 bases, with 9 bases between them. CDR1 is SGHAT and CDR2 is FQNNGV in the germline V gene. The CDR3 contains 14 residues. The CDR3 sequence: CASSLEVSRYGYTF. The CDR3 DNA follows: TGTGCCAGCAGCTTAGAAGTAAGCCGCTATGGCTACACCTTC.